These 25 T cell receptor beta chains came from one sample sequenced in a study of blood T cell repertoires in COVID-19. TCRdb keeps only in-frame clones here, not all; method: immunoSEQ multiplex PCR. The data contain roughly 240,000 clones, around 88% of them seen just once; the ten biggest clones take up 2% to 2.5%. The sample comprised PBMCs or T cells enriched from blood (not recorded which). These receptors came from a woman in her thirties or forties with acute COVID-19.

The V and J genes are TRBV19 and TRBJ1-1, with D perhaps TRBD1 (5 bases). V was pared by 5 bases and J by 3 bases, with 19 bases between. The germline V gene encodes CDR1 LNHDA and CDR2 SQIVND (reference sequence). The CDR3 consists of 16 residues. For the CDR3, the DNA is TGTGCCAGTAGTGACGAGATAGGAGGGGAGGACACTGAAGCTTTCTTT. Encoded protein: CASSDEIGGEDTEAFF.

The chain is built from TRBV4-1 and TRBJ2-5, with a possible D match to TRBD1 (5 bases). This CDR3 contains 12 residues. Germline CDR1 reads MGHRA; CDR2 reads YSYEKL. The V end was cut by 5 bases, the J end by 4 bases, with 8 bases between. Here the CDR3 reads CASSSTGETQYF. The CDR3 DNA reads TGCGCCAGCAGCTCTACAGGAGAGACCCAGTACTTC.

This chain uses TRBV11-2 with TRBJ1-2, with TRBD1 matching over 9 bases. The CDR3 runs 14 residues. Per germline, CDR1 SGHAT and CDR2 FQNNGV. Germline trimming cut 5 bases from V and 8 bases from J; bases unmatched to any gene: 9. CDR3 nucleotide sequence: TGTGCCAGCAGCCCGTCCCGGGACAGGGACGGCTACACCTTC. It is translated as CASSPSRDRDGYTF.

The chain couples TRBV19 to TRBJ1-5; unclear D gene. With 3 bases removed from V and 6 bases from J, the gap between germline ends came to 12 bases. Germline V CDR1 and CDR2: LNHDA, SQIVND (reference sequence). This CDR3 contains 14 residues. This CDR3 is CASSITLASQPQHF. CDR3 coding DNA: TGTGCCAGTAGTATCACCCTAGCAAGTCAGCCCCAGCATTTT.

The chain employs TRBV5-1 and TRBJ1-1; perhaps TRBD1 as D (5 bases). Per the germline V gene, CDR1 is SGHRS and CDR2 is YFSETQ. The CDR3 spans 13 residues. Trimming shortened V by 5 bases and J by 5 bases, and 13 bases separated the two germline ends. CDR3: CASRLGGDTEAFF. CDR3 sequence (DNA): TGCGCCAGCAGACTCGGGGGGGATACTGAAGCTTTCTTT.

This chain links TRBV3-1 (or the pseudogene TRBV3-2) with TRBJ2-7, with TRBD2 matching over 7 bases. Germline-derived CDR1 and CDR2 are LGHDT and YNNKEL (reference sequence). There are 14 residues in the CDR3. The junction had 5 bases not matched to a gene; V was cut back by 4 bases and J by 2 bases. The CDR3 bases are TGTGCCAGCAGCCGCGGGACTATTCCCTACGAGCAGTACTTC. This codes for CASSRGTIPYEQYF.

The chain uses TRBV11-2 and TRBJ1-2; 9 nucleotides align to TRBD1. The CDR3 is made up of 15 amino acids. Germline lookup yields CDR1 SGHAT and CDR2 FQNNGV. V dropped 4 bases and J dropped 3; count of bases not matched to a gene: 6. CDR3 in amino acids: CASSWGDREDYGYTF. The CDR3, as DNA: TGTGCCAGCAGCTGGGGGGACAGGGAAGACTATGGCTACACCTTC.

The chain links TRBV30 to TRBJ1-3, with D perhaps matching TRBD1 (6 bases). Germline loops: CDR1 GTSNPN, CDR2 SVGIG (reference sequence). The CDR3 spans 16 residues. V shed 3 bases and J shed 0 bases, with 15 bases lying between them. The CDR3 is CAWRLATQGSGNTIYF. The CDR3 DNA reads TGTGCCTGGAGGCTAGCCACACAGGGCTCTGGAAACACCATATATTTT.

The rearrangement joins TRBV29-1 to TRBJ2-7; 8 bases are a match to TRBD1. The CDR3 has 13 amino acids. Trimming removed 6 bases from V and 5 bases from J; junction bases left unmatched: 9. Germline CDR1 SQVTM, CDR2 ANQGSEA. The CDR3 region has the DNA TGCAGCGTCCGAGTGGACAGGGCCCACGAGCAGTACTTC. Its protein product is CSVRVDRAHEQYF.

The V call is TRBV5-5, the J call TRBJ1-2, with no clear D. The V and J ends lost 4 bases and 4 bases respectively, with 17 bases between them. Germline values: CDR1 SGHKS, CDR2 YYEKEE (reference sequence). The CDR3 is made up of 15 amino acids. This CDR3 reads CASSPTVGRLYGYTF. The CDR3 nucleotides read TGTGCCAGCAGCCCAACGGTGGGGAGGCTCTATGGCTACACCTTC. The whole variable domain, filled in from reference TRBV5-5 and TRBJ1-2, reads DAGVTQSPTHLIKTRGQQVTLRCSPISGHKSVSWYQQVLGQGPQFIFQYYEKEERGRGNFPDRFSARQFPNYSSELNVNALLLGDSALYLCASSPTVGRLYGYTFGSGTRLTVV.

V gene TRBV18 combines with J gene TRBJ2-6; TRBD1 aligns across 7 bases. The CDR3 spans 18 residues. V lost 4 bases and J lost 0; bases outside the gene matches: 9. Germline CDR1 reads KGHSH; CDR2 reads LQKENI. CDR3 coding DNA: TGTGCCAGCTCACAAAGACAGGGCCAGAGCTCTGGGGCCAACGTCCTGACTTTC. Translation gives CASSQRQGQSSGANVLTF. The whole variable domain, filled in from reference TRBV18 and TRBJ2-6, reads NAGVMQNPRHLVRRRGQEARLRCSPMKGHSHVYWYRQLPEEGLKFMVYLQKENIIDESGMPKERFSAEFPKEGPSILRIQQVVRGDSAAYFCASSQRQGQSSGANVLTFGAGSRLTVL.

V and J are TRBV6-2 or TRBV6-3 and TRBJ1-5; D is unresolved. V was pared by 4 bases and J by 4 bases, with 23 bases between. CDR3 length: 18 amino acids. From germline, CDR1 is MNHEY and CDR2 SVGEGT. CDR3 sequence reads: CASSSGSEGLRLNQPQHF. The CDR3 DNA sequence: TGTGCCAGCAGTTCGGGCAGTGAGGGCCTTCGGTTAAATCAGCCCCAGCATTTT.

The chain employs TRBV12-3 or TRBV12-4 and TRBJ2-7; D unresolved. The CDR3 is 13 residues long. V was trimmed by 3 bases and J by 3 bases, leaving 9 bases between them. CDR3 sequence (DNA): TGTGCCAGCAGTTTCGGTCCCGGCTACGAGCAGTACTTC. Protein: CASSFGPGYEQYF.

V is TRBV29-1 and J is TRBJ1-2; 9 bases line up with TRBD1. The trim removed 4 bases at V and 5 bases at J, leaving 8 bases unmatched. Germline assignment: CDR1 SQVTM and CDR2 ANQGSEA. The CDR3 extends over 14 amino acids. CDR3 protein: CSVGVQGAGYGYTF. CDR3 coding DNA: TGCAGCGTTGGGGTACAGGGGGCGGGATATGGCTACACCTTC.

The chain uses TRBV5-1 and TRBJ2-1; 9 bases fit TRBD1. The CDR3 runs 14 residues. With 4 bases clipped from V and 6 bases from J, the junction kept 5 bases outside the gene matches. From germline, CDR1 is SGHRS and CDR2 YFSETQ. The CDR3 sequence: CASSPQGAGNEQFF. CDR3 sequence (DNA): TGCGCCAGCAGCCCACAGGGGGCTGGCAATGAGCAGTTCTTC.

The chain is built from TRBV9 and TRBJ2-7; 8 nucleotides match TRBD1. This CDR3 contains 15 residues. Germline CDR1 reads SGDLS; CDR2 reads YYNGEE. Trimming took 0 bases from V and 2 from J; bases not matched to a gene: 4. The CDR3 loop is CASSVAGGRTYEQYF. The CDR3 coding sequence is TGTGCCAGCAGCGTAGCAGGGGGCAGGACCTACGAGCAGTACTTC.

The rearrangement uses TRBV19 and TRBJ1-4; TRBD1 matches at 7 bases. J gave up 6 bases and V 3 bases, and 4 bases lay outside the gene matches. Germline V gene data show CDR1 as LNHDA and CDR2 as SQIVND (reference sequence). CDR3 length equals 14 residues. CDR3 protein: CASSITGADEKLFF. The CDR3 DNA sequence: TGTGCCAGTAGTATTACAGGGGCCGATGAAAAACTGTTTTTT.

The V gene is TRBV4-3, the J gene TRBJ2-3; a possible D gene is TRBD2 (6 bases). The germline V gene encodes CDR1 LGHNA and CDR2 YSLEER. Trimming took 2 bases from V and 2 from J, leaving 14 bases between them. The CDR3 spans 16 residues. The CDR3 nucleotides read TGCGCCAGCAGCCAACAACGGGACTTACACACAGATACGCAGTATTTT. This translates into CASSQQRDLHTDTQYF.

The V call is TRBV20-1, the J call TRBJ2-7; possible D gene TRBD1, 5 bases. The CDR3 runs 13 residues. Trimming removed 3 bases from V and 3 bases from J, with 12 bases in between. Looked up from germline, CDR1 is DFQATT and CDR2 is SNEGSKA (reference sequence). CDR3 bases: TGCAGTGCTAGTTCAGGGTATGACTACGAGCAGTACTTC. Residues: CSASSGYDYEQYF.

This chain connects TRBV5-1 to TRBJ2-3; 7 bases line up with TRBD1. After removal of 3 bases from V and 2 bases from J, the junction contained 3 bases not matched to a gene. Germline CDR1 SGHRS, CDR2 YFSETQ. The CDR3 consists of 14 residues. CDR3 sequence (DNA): TGCGCCAGCAGCTACGGGACAGACACAGATACGCAGTATTTT. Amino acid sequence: CASSYGTDTDTQYF. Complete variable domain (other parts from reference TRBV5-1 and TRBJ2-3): KAGVTQTPRYLIKTRGQQVTLSCSPISGHRSVSWYQQTPGQGLQFLFEYFSETQRNKGNFPGRFSGRQFSNSRSEMNVSTLELGDSALYLCASSYGTDTDTQYFGPGTRLTVL.

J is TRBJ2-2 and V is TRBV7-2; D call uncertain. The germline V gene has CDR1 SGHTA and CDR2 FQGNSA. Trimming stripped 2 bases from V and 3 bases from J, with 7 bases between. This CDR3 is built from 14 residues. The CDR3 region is CASSLNRYTGELFF. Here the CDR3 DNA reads TGTGCCAGCAGCTTAAATCGGTACACCGGGGAGCTGTTTTTT.

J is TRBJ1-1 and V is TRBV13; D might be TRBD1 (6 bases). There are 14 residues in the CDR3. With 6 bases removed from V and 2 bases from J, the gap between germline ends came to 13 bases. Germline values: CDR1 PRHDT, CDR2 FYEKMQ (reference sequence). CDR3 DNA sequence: TGTGCCAGCAGGCGGGAGGACAGTAACACTGAAGCTTTCTTT. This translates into CASRREDSNTEAFF.

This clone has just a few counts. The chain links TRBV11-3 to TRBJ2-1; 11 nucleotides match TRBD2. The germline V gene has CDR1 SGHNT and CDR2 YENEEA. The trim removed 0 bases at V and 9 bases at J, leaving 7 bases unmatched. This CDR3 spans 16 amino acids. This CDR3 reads CASSLEISGRAGEQFF. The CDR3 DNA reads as TGTGCCAGCAGCTTAGAGATTAGCGGGAGGGCCGGTGAGCAGTTCTTC.

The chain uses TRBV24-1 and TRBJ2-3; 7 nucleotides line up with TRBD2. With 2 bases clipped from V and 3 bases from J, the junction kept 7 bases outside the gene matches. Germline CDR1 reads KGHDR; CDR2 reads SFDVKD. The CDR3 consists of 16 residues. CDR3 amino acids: CATSDSNRGRTDTQYF. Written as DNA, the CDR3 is TGTGCCACCAGTGATTCCAATCGCGGGAGAACAGATACGCAGTATTTT.

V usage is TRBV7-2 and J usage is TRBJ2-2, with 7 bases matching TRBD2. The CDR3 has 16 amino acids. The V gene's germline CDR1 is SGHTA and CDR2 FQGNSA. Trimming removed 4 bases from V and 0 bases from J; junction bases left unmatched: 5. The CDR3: CASSSTSASNTGELFF. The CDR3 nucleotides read TGTGCCAGCAGCTCCACTAGCGCCTCGAACACCGGGGAGCTGTTTTTT.